This T cell receptor (beta chain) was sequenced in a study of T cell responses to AZD1222 COVID-19 vaccine. Some clones are missing from TCRdb's copy, which holds only in-frame ones; the method was immunoSEQ multiplex PCR. Among about 130,000 clones listed, 75% to 90% were seen once. Overall study results and limits: The sample set comprised mostly white British donors with more females, and clonal diversity was possibly underestimated. Baseline seropositives among AZD1222 recipients totaled only 5 to 7. Sampling that yielded the repertoires occurred only after the peak T cell response.

The CDR3 spans 15 residues. V lost 6 bases, J lost 6 bases, and 15 bases lay in between. Looked up from germline, CDR1 is SEHNR and CDR2 is FQNEAQ (reference sequence). Regarding this clone: The antigen remains unidentified.

V usage is TRBV7-9 and J usage is TRBJ1-6; D is ambiguous. The TCR comes from an adult in good health. The sequencing used peripheral blood, collected on day 0 of AZD1222 vaccination. The CDR3, as DNA: TGTGCCAGCAGGGCCTCCCTTGGATTTAATTCACCCCTCCACTTT. Encoded protein: CASRASLGFNSPLHF.